These 21 T cell receptor beta chains originate from one sample sequenced in a study of cytomegalovirus exposure and HLA in healthy donors. With 60 Vbeta and 13 Jbeta primers, the PCR was carried out. TCRdb keeps only in-frame clones here, not all; method: immunoSEQ multiplex PCR. The sample shows 55,000 to 65,000 clones, about four fifths of them seen only once. Source material: PBMCs. The receptors were sampled from a man in his thirties or forties in good health and CMV-seropositive.

The sample holds one count of this clone. The chain carries TRBV11-2 and TRBJ1-3; 9 nucleotides line up with TRBD1. Germline lookup yields CDR1 SGHAT and CDR2 FQNNGV. CDR3 length: 14 residues. The V segment lost 4 bases and the J segment 2 bases; nucleotides outside the gene matches: 0. This CDR3 is CASSWTGAGNTIYF. CDR3 nucleotides: TGTGCCAGCAGCTGGACAGGGGCTGGAAACACCATATATTTT.

V usage is TRBV18 and J usage is TRBJ2-1; 9 nucleotides line up with TRBD2. The germline gives CDR1 KGHSH, CDR2 LQKENI. There are 16 residues in the CDR3. With 2 bases clipped from V and 4 bases from J, the junction kept 6 bases outside the gene matches. The CDR3 sequence is CASSPNGGGAYNEQFF. CDR3 coding DNA: TGTGCCAGCTCACCAAATGGCGGGGGGGCTTACAATGAGCAGTTCTTC.

The CDR3: CASSRTDTNYGYTF. DNA for the CDR3: TGTGCCAGCAGCCGGACAGACACTAACTATGGCTACACCTTC. V usage is TRBV9 and J usage is TRBJ1-2; weak D call: TRBD1 (6 bases). The V gene lost 4 bases and the J gene lost 0 bases, with 10 bases spanning the gap. Germline-derived CDR1 and CDR2 are SGDLS and YYNGEE. The CDR3 sequence is 14 residues long.

This clone was detected a few times. J is TRBJ2-3 and V is TRBV6-1; D may be TRBD2 (6 bases). The germline V gene encodes CDR1 MNHNS and CDR2 SASEGT. V was clipped by 3 bases and J by 9 bases, with 25 bases between them. The length of the CDR3 is 17 residues. The CDR3 region is CASSEGLEGPNLSTQYF. CDR3 bases: TGTGCCAGCAGTGAGGGGTTGGAGGGGCCCAACCTATCGACGCAGTATTTT.

The chain joins TRBV9 to TRBJ1-2; D call uncertain. V was shortened by 5 bases and J by 3 bases, with 17 bases between the two germline ends. The germline V gene encodes CDR1 SGDLS and CDR2 YYNGEE. This CDR3 region has 15 residues. The CDR3 loop is CASSYLPMTDYGYTF. In nucleotides, the CDR3 is TGTGCCAGCAGTTACCTCCCGATGACTGACTATGGCTACACCTTC. Supplemented by reference TRBV9 and TRBJ1-2, the full variable domain reads DSGVTQTPKHLITATGQRVTLRCSPRSGDLSVYWYQQSLDQGLQFLIQYYNGEERAKGNILERFSAQQFPDLHSELNLSSLELGDSALYFCASSYLPMTDYGYTFGSGTRLTVV.

The rearrangement joins TRBV4-1 to TRBJ2-2; D is ambiguous. There are 12 residues in the CDR3. V was shortened by 3 bases and J by 6 bases, with 5 bases between the two germline ends. The germline V gene encodes CDR1 MGHRA and CDR2 YSYEKL. The chain's CDR3 is CASSHTAGELFF. The CDR3 coding sequence is TGCGCCAGCAGCCATACGGCCGGGGAGCTGTTTTTT.

J is TRBJ1-5 and V is TRBV6-1; tentative D call: TRBD1 (5 bases). The V gene's germline CDR1 is MNHNS and CDR2 SASEGT. The V gene lost 3 bases and the J gene lost 1 base, with 7 bases spanning the gap. This CDR3 comprises 14 residues. CDR3 sequence reads: CASSDGGSNQPQHF. In nucleotides, the CDR3 is TGTGCCAGCAGTGACGGGGGAAGCAATCAGCCCCAGCATTTT.

In its sample, this clone was seen a few times. This same CDR3 is encoded by further DNA sequences in the sample. The J gene is TRBJ1-5, the V gene TRBV6-5, with D possibly being TRBD1 (6 bases). This CDR3 spans 13 amino acids. Trimming removed 5 bases from V and 4 bases from J, with 9 bases in between. In germline, CDR1 is MNHEY, CDR2 SVGAGI. The chain's CDR3 is CASSGQQNQPQHF. The CDR3 coding sequence is TGTGCCAGCAGTGGACAGCAAAATCAGCCCCAGCATTTT.

J is TRBJ2-3 and V is TRBV7-8, with D possibly matching TRBD2 (7 bases). Deletions cut 7 bases from V and 2 bases from J, with 10 bases between. CDR1 is SGHVS and CDR2 is FQNEAQ in the germline V gene. This CDR3 region has 13 residues. Written as DNA, the CDR3 is TGTGCCAGCAACGGGGGGCTCACAGATACGCAGTATTTT. This gives the protein CASNGGLTDTQYF. The complete variable domain, with remaining parts taken from reference TRBV7-8 and TRBJ2-3, reads GAGVSQSPRYKVAKRGQDVALRCDPISGHVSLFWYQQALGQGPEFLTYFQNEAQLDKSGLPSDRFFAERPEGSVSTLKIQRTQQEDSAVYLCASNGGLTDTQYFGPGTRLTVL.

The V and J genes are TRBV27 and TRBJ1-6; TRBD1 matches at 8 bases. The CDR3 runs 17 residues. The ends lost 0 bases at V and 10 bases at J; junction bases unmatched: 11. Germline V gene lookup returns CDR1 MNHEY and CDR2 SMNVEV (reference sequence). The CDR3 DNA reads TGTGCCAGCAGTTTATCGTGGACAGGGACCTTGGGCTCACCCCTCCACTTT. This translates into CASSLSWTGTLGSPLHF.

This clone was detected only once. The rearrangement uses TRBV6-5 and TRBJ1-2; the match to TRBD1 covers 11 bases. CDR1 and CDR2 (germline): MNHEY, SVGAGI. CDR3 length: 14 amino acids. V lost 3 bases, J lost 8 bases, and 5 bases stayed unmatched. Written as DNA, the CDR3 is TGTGCCAGCAGTTATGGACAGGGGGCAGGGGGCTACACCTTC. Amino acids: CASSYGQGAGGYTF.

The CDR3 DNA follows: TGTGCCTGGAGTTCGACAGTAAGCAATCAGCCCCAGCATTTT. It codes for CAWSSTVSNQPQHF. This rearrangement joins TRBV30 to TRBJ1-5; maybe TRBD1 (5 bases). The V gene lost 2 bases and the J gene lost 1 base, with 9 bases spanning the gap. Germline lookup yields CDR1 GTSNPN and CDR2 SVGIG (reference sequence). There are 14 residues in the CDR3.

There are a few counts of this clone. The V gene is TRBV5-4, the J gene TRBJ2-1; 10 nucleotides match TRBD2. V lost 0 bases, J lost 4 bases, and 4 bases stayed unmatched. Germline values: CDR1 SGHNT, CDR2 YYREEE (reference sequence). The CDR3 is made up of 16 amino acids. The CDR3 reads CASSLEAGGPYNEQFF. The CDR3, as DNA: TGTGCCAGCAGCTTGGAAGCGGGGGGGCCTTACAATGAGCAGTTCTTC.

This rearrangement joins TRBV19 to TRBJ2-1; 12 nucleotides align to TRBD2. The CDR3 covers 15 residues. CDR1 LNHDA and CDR2 SQIVND come from the germline V gene (reference sequence). V lost 5 bases and J lost 9; bases outside the gene matches: 8. This CDR3 is CASSLLAGGEGEQFF. The CDR3 coding sequence is TGTGCCAGTAGTCTACTAGCGGGGGGAGAGGGTGAGCAGTTCTTC.

This clone was observed a handful of times. This chain uses TRBV27 with TRBJ2-6, with a tentative D call TRBD1 (6 bases). Looked up from germline, CDR1 is MNHEY and CDR2 is SMNVEV (reference sequence). The CDR3 runs 13 residues. The ends were cut back, 4 bases at V and 13 bases at J, with 14 bases in the middle. CDR3 region: CASSSDSLGVLTF. CDR3 DNA sequence: TGTGCCAGCAGTTCGGACAGTCTTGGGGTCCTGACTTTC.

The J gene is TRBJ1-1, the V gene TRBV19; weak D call: TRBD1 (5 bases). V lost 2 bases and J lost 4, with 5 bases in between. Germline V gives CDR1 LNHDA, CDR2 SQIVND (reference sequence). This CDR3 is 12 amino acids long. CDR3 loop: CASSIQGTEAFF. The CDR3 DNA follows: TGTGCCAGTAGTATACAGGGCACTGAAGCTTTCTTT.

V usage is TRBV7-8 and J usage is TRBJ2-5; D not resolved. The J call may be mistaken, given a closer DNA end match to TRBJ2-7. This CDR3 region has 12 residues. Germline CDR1 and CDR2: SGHVS and FQNEAQ. In DNA form, the CDR3 reads TGTGCCAGCAGCCGCTCCTACTACGAGCAGTACTTC. The encoded protein is CASSRSYYEQYF.

The CDR3, as DNA: TGTGCCAGCAGCGCCGGACTAGCGGGGACCCAGTACTTC. Its protein product is CASSAGLAGTQYF. This chain connects TRBV7-3 to TRBJ2-5, with TRBD2 matching over 11 bases. Unmatched junction bases numbered 3, after V lost 5 bases and J lost 7 bases. CDR1 SGHTA and CDR2 FQGTGA come from the germline V gene. This CDR3 region has 13 residues.

The gene calls are TRBV30 and TRBJ1-6; no firm D call. Trimming left V 4 bases short and J 4 bases short, with 8 bases between. The CDR3 extends over 13 amino acids. CDR1 is GTSNPN, CDR2 SVGIG, per germline (reference sequence). DNA of the CDR3: TGTGCCTGGACTCCCCAGTATAATTCACCCCTCCACTTT. Its protein is CAWTPQYNSPLHF. The full variable domain, with the rest looked up from reference TRBV30 and TRBJ1-6, is SQTIHQWPATLVQPVGSPLSLECTVEGTSNPNLYWYRQAAGRGLQLLFYSVGIGQISSEVPQNLSASRPQDRQFILSSKKLLLSDSGFYLCAWTPQYNSPLHFGNGTRLTVT.

In its sample, this clone was seen a few times. This sample also contains other DNA sequences that code for the same CDR3. The genes are TRBV6-5 and TRBJ1-1; D is possibly TRBD1 (6 bases). Germline CDR1 is MNHEY and CDR2 is SVGAGI. The CDR3 is 14 residues long. V lost 5 bases and J lost 0, with 10 bases in between. CDR3: CASSKQGMNTEAFF. The CDR3 DNA reads as TGTGCCAGCAGTAAACAGGGTATGAACACTGAAGCTTTCTTT.

V usage is TRBV28 and J usage is TRBJ1-2; the match to TRBD1 covers 10 bases. The ends lost 8 bases at V and 4 bases at J; junction bases unmatched: 7. The CDR3 length is 14 residues. From germline, CDR1 is MDHEN and CDR2 SYDVKM. This chain's CDR3 is CASRGQGSPYGYTF. CDR3 coding DNA: TGTGCCAGCCGGGGACAGGGGAGCCCCTATGGCTACACCTTC.